This T cell receptor (beta chain) was profiled in a study of T cells in women clearing cervical HPV infection (dated by TCRdb to the late 2010s). About the study as a whole: The cases were some 26 women with histologically confirmed HPV16-related CIN3 or worse, and 2 of those women had invasive cancers. A median age of approximately 32 years was observed in cases versus 38 to 45 in controls, and no significant differences in baseline characteristics were found. The controls were 25 or so women whose single incident HPV16 infection cleared within 12 months with no development of precancer or cancer. Nested within Costa Rica's Guanacaste HPV Natural History Study, an exploratory proof-of-principle case-control study compared TCR repertoires across cervical HPV16 outcomes. Five blinded duplicates per group were added as quality controls, so that 60 or so samples were obtained: 50 or so participants and some 10 replicates. Case blood was taken at the visit when the lesion was first identified, whereas control blood was taken when infection was no longer detected. The parent cohort enrolled around 10,000 women aged 18 or older in Guanacaste, Costa Rica, during about 1992 to 1994 and followed them for about 7 years. Because only a few women had HLA typing data, the possibility that HLA type acted as a confounder could not be ruled out. Cases were matched to controls by age within five years and by the year the sample was collected. For cases, the median interval between lesion detection and blood sampling was more than 130 days, with an interquartile range of 90 to 200 days.

Per the germline V gene, ENHRY is the CDR1 and SYGVKD is the CDR2. V lost 8 bases and J lost 2 bases, and the count of bases not matched to a germline gene is 6. The cysteine opens and the phenylalanine closes a CDR3 of 14 amino acids. Shown are 33 bases from within the CDR3, in frame from base 1. TCR beta CDR3 regions were amplified by multiplex PCR from an average of roughly 1,200 ng genomic DNA per sample using the immunoSEQ assay. Primer bias was corrected in the assay by using a complete synthetic TCR repertoire to establish an amplification baseline. The amplicons were sequenced using the Illumina platform. Under the source paper's analysis protocol: Error correction of the sequences involved clustering with frequency ratios plus a modified nearest-neighbor algorithm, after which the sequences were analyzed in the immunoSEQ Analyzer using IMGT gene definitions. At each rarefaction depth, TCR richness and evenness were averaged across 20 rarefaction repeats, and samples with fewer sequences than that depth were excluded. Relative abundances of V, D and J genes were compared between groups using Wilcoxon rank sum tests, with FDR correction applied. Blinded duplicates gave an intraclass correlation of around 95% for TCR richness and an average of about 76% across over 65 gene segments. TCRdb took over this immuneACCESS table, retaining in-frame rearrangements with V and J assigned. Such tables are incomplete; in checked studies, under half of the missing clones stem from an unresolved V gene, and the remainder is unexplained. D and trimming were read from the DNA, whereas the V and J calls and clone size are those reported in that table. The table for this sample lists 25,000 to 35,000 clones. Under 5% of the sample lies in the top ten.

Every participant had a single incident cervical HPV16 infection, and women with prevalent HPV16 infections were excluded. Cervical HPV DNA was detected by MY09/MY11 PCR and genotyped by dot-blot hybridization. Approximately 15 mL of heparinized blood was centrifuged, after which the buffy coat was aliquoted, frozen at -30 degrees C, and then stored at -80 degrees C. Genomic DNA was extracted from buffy coat specimens using QIAGEN kits. In the case of this clone: It lacks a known antigen. The missing CDR3 end, 3 residues past where the read stops, is filled in from the germline J gene.

What the study reported, not specific to this receptor: T-cell numbers per sample were unknown, so richness differences could reflect varying T-cell content rather than repertoire biology. TRBV6-7 relative abundance was lower in cases than in controls (0.11% versus 0.16%; Bonferroni P = 0.0008). The cross-sectional design could not show whether the associations came before the infection or were a result of it, and neither effector/memory subsets nor HPV-specific T cells were isolated. Random forest classifiers that combined richness and V gene abundances separated cases from controls with an estimated AUC of approximately 0.79. Across sequencing depths, CIN3+ cases showed significantly higher TCR repertoire richness than controls, but evenness did not differ between the groups.

This TCR came from a woman between 18 and 69 years old with a cervical HPV16 infection that either progressed to CIN3+ or cleared (not recorded which). Sequenced input: blood buffy coat. This chain joins TRBV10-3 to TRBJ2-3, with TRBD2 matching 8 junction bases. The CDR3 sequence is CAIARREATDTQYF. CDR3 bases read: TGTGCCATCGCCCGGCGGGAGGCCACAGATACG.